Listed below are T cell receptor beta chains from one sample, sequenced in a study of human T cells and chemical hapten exposure. TCRdb recomputed calls from the RACE reads with MiXCR, one row per CDR3 protein. The table records approximately 60,000 distinct CDR3 sequences, about 9.3% of them present only once. The sequenced sample was whole blood, obtained in connection with sensitization to the hapten diphenylcyclopropenone (DPC). The origin of the receptors is a middle-aged woman with alopecia areata. Some clones in this sample may be carry-over from other donors' samples. Each CDR3 is given with its conserved first and last residue. A D gene is named only where the DNA matches it firmly. Not every row has a clone size; where given, it reads once, few, many or a size class.

v_call	j_call	d_call	clone_size	cdr3_nt	cdr3_aa
TRBV14	TRBJ1-4	.	many	TGTGCCAGCAGCCAAGTATGGTCGATTAATGAAAAACTGTTTTTT	CASSQVWSINEKLFF
TRBV4-1	TRBJ1-4	.	few	TGCGCCAGCAGCCTCCGGCCCACAGAAAAACTGTTTTTT	CASSLRPTEKLFF
TRBV29-1	TRBJ1-1	TRBD1	many	TGCAGCGTTGGGGAGGGACAGGGACATACTGAAGCTTTCTTT	CSVGEGQGHTEAFF
TRBV27	TRBJ2-5	TRBD1	many	TGTGCCAGCAGTTTAGGGACAGGGGGCTGGACCCAGTACTTC	CASSLGTGGWTQYF
TRBV6-5	TRBJ1-1	.	.	TGTGCCAGCAGTTACTCGATCTTACGGGTGGGGGGAGTTATCCCCCTAAGAGCTTTCTTT	CASSYSILRVGGVIPLRAFF
TRBV20-1	TRBJ2-2	.	many	TGCAGTGCTAGTTCGGGGGCCGGGGAGCTGTTTTTT	CSASSGAGELFF
TRBV28	TRBJ2-2	TRBD1	.	TGTGCCAGCACAGACAGGGCCTTCACCGGGGAGCTGTTTTTT	CASTDRAFTGELFF
TRBV20-1	TRBJ1-1	TRBD1	.	TGCAGTGCACGGGACAGGGTATCCACTGAAGCTTTCTTT	CSARDRVSTEAFF
TRBV15	TRBJ1-3	.	many	TGTGCCACCAGCAGAGATCTGCAGAAAGGAAACACCATATATTTT	CATSRDLQKGNTIYF
TRBV19	TRBJ2-7	.	medium-sized	TGTGCCAGTAGCCTTGACAGGAAGCAGTACTTC	CASSLDRKQYF
TRBV6-6	TRBJ1-6	TRBD1	many	TGTGCCAGCAGTCAGCGGGACAGAGGCCATTCACCCCTCCACTTT	CASSQRDRGHSPLHF
TRBV21-1	TRBJ2-3	.	few	TGTGCCAGCAGCAGGCTAGCGGGGCTAAGCACAGATACGCAGTATTTT	CASSRLAGLSTDTQYF
TRBV5-1	TRBJ1-1	.	.	TGCGCCAGCAGCTCACAGAACACTGAAGCTTTCTTT	CASSSQNTEAFF
TRBV6-2/TRBV6-3	TRBJ2-1	.	.	TGTGCCAGCAGTTACCAAATGGAGGCGGGGGAGCAGTTCTTC	CASSYQMEAGEQFF
TRBV29-1	TRBJ2-7	TRBD1	many	TGCAGCGTTGCTGGAGGGGACAGGGGCACCTACGAGCAGTACTTC	CSVAGGDRGTYEQYF
TRBV4-3	TRBJ2-2	.	few	TGCGCCAGCAGCCAAGATGTTTTTCGAGGGAATTTAGAGACCGGGGAGCTGTTTTTT	CASSQDVFRGNLETGELFF
TRBV5-5	TRBJ2-3	TRBD2	few	TGTGCCAGCAGCTTGGCCGGGACTAGCAAAGCGGATACGCAGTATTTT	CASSLAGTSKADTQYF
TRBV7-2	TRBJ2-1	.	many	TGTGCCAGCAGAACTTCCCTCTCCCAGAGCTCCTACAATGAGCAGTTCTTC	CASRTSLSQSSYNEQFF
TRBV27	TRBJ1-2	TRBD1	few	TGTGCCAGCAGTCCCGGGACAGGGTTATACTATGGCTACACCTTC	CASSPGTGLYYGYTF
TRBV6-5	TRBJ2-7	.	many	TGTGCCAGCATGCCCTTAAGCTCCTACGAGCAGTACTTC	CASMPLSSYEQYF
TRBV30	TRBJ1-1	TRBD1	many	TGTGCCTGGAGGGAAGGGGGCACGTGGCACACTGAAGCTTTCTTT	CAWREGGTWHTEAFF
TRBV20-1	TRBJ1-5	.	few	TGCAGTGCTCGCGGGGGTGGGAATCAGCCCCAGCATTTT	CSARGGGNQPQHF
TRBV12-3/TRBV12-4	TRBJ2-1	.	few	TGTGCCAGCAGTTTAGACTACCTCAGCTCCTACAATGAGCAGTTCTTC	CASSLDYLSSYNEQFF
TRBV25-1	TRBJ2-5	TRBD1	few	TGTGCCAGCAGTGAATACAGGGGGCACCAAGAGACCCAGTACTTC	CASSEYRGHQETQYF
TRBV5-1	TRBJ2-5	TRBD2	few	TGCGCCAGCATCAAATCGGGGGGGCCGAGTGAGACCCAGTACTTC	CASIKSGGPSETQYF
TRBV5-1	TRBJ1-6	.	.	TGCGCCAGCAGCTTGGATTGGATTGATAATTCACCCCTCCACTTT	CASSLDWIDNSPLHF
TRBV14	TRBJ2-7	.	many	TGTGCCAGCAGACCGACAGGATACTTC	CASRPTGYF
TRBV5-1	TRBJ2-2	.	many	TGCGCCAGCAGCTTAACAGGGTCAACGAACACCGGGGAGCTGTTTTTT	CASSLTGSTNTGELFF
TRBV5-1	TRBJ2-2	.	many	TGCGCCAGCAGCTTGTCCGGGGAGCTGTTTTTT	CASSLSGELFF
TRBV12-5	TRBJ1-1	.	many	TGTGCTAGTGGTTTGAGGGGGGGTGAAGCTTTCTTT	CASGLRGGEAFF
TRBV9	TRBJ1-3	.	few	TGTGCCAGCAGCGTTCCAGGGGCAGACACCATATATTTT	CASSVPGADTIYF
TRBV4-3	TRBJ2-1	.	.	TGCGCCAGCAGCCAAGTGATGCTAGACGAGCAGTTCTTC	CASSQVMLDEQFF
TRBV4-1	TRBJ1-1	TRBD1	few	TGCGCCAGCAGCCAACTACAGGGGGCCATGAACACTGAAGCTTTCTTT	CASSQLQGAMNTEAFF
TRBV20-1	TRBJ2-1	.	many	TGCAGTGCCCCGGCCCCCGGCCCCCTCTACAATGAGCAGTTCTTC	CSAPAPGPLYNEQFF
TRBV6-5	TRBJ2-7	TRBD1	many	TGTGCCAGCAGTTACTCGACAGGGGGATCGGGCGAGCAGTACTTC	CASSYSTGGSGEQYF
TRBV6-5	TRBJ1-1	.	.	TGTGCCAGCAGTTTTCAGGGAGGTGAAGCTTTCTTT	CASSFQGGEAFF
TRBV28	TRBJ2-7	.	few	TGTGCCAGCAGTTATAGGCAGCGTGAGCAGTACTTC	CASSYRQREQYF
TRBV2	TRBJ1-2	.	many	TGTGCCAGCAACCTGGACCTTAACTATGGCTACACCTTC	CASNLDLNYGYTF
TRBV6-2/TRBV6-3	TRBJ2-5	TRBD1	many	TGTGCCAGCAGGCAGAAAACCCGGGACAGCCCTAAAGAGACCCAGTACTTC	CASRQKTRDSPKETQYF
TRBV30	TRBJ2-5	TRBD1	.	TGTGCCTGGAGTCTATGGACAGGGGGAGGCTTGCGGGGAAGACAAGAGACCCAGTACTTC	CAWSLWTGGGLRGRQETQYF
TRBV5-1	TRBJ1-2	.	many	TGCGCCAGCAGCCCCGCCGGGGGCGATGGCTACACCTTC	CASSPAGGDGYTF
TRBV5-1	TRBJ1-1	.	many	TGCGCCAGCACCCACTCCGGGAACATGAACACTGAAGCTTTCTTT	CASTHSGNMNTEAFF
TRBV5-6	TRBJ2-1	TRBD2	.	TGTGCCAGCAGCTTGGTAACTAGCGGGGGATCGAATGAGCAGTTCTTC	CASSLVTSGGSNEQFF
TRBV29-1	TRBJ2-5	.	few	TGCAGCGTAAACACCCGGGAGACCCAGTACTTC	CSVNTRETQYF
TRBV27	TRBJ1-5	.	.	TGTGCCAGCAGTCCTCAGGGTCCCAATCAGCCCCAGCATTTT	CASSPQGPNQPQHF
TRBV7-2	TRBJ1-6	.	many	TGTGCCAGCAGCTCCAAAACGGGTTTAAATTCACCCCTCCACTTT	CASSSKTGLNSPLHF
TRBV30	TRBJ1-4	.	.	TGTGCCCACGGGAGGGGAGACGGTGAAAAACTGTTTTTT	CAHGRGDGEKLFF
TRBV7-3	TRBJ2-2	.	many	TGTGCCAGCAGCTCCGCCGCGGTGGCAAACACCGGGGAGCTGTTTTTT	CASSSAAVANTGELFF
TRBV18	TRBJ1-2	TRBD1	many	TGTGCCAGCTCACCCCGGACAGGGCAGGGGTATGGCTACACCTTC	CASSPRTGQGYGYTF
TRBV18	TRBJ2-3	TRBD1	many	TGTGCCAGCTCACCGGCGACAGGGGTCGCAGATACGCAGTATTTT	CASSPATGVADTQYF
TRBV4-1	TRBJ2-7	.	.	TGCGCCAGCAGCCAAGAACTGACAGGACCGACCTACGAGCAGTACTTC	CASSQELTGPTYEQYF
TRBV20-1	TRBJ2-1	.	.	TGCAGTGCTAGAGCCCCGGGTAACAATGAGCAGTTCTTC	CSARAPGNNEQFF
TRBV7-9	TRBJ2-1	.	many	TGTGCCAGCAGCTTAGCAGGTTTTTTACACTCGGGGGCTTCCTACAATGAGCAGTTCTTC	CASSLAGFLHSGASYNEQFF
TRBV7-2	TRBJ2-7	.	.	TGTGCCAGCAGCTCCGGACTGAAGCAGTACTTC	CASSSGLKQYF
TRBV18	TRBJ2-3	.	many	TGTGCCAGCTCACCACCGGGTCTTTTCACAGATACGCAGTATTTT	CASSPPGLFTDTQYF